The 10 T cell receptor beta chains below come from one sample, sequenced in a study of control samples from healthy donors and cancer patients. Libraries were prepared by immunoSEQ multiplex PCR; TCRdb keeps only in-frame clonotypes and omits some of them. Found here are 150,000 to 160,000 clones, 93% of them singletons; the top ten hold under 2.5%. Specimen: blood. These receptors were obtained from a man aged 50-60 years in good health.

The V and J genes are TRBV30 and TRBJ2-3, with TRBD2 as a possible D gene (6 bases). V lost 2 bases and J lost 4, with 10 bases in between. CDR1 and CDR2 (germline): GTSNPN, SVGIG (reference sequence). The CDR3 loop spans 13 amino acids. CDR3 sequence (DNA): TGTGCCTGGAGTCGGAGGGTTGCAGATACGCAGTATTTT. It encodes CAWSRRVADTQYF.

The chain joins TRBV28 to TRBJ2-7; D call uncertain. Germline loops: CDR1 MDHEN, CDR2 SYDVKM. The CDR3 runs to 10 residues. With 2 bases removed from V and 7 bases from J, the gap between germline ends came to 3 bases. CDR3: CASSLEEQYF. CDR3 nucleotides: TGTGCCAGCAGTTTAGAGGAGCAGTACTTC.

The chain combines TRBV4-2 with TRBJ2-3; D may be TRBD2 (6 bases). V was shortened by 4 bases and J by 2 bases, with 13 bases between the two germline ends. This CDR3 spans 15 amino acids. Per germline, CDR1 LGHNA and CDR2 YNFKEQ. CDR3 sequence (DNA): TGTGCCAGCAGCCCGACTAGGTGGGACACAGATACGCAGTATTTT. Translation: CASSPTRWDTDTQYF.

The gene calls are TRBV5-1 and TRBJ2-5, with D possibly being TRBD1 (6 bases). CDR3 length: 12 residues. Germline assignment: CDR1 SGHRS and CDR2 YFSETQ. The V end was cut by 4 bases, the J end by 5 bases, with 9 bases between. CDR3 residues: CASSGGRETQYF. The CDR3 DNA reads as TGCGCCAGCAGCGGGGGCCGTGAGACCCAGTACTTC. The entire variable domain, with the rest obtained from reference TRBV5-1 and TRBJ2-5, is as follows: KAGVTQTPRYLIKTRGQQVTLSCSPISGHRSVSWYQQTPGQGLQFLFEYFSETQRNKGNFPGRFSGRQFSNSRSEMNVSTLELGDSALYLCASSGGRETQYFGPGTRLLVL.

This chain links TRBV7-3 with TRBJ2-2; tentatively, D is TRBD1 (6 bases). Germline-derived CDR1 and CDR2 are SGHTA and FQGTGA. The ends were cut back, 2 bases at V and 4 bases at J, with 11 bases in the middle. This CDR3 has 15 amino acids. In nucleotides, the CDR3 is TGTGCCAGCAGCTTACTCACAGGGAGCACCGGGGAGCTGTTTTTT. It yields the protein CASSLLTGSTGELFF.

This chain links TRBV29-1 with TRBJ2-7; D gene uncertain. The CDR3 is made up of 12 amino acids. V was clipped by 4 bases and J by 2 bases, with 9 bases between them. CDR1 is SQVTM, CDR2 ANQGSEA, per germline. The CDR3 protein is CSVAHPPYEQYF. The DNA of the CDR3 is TGCAGCGTTGCCCACCCGCCCTACGAGCAGTACTTC.

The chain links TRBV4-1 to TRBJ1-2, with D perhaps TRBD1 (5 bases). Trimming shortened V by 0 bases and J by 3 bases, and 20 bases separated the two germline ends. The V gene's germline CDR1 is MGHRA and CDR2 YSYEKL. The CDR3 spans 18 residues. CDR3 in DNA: TGCGCCAGCAGCCAAGATAGGGTCTACAGGAGATCCTACTATGGCTACACCTTC. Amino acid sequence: CASSQDRVYRRSYYGYTF.

Here the CDR3 reads CASSPVREKYEQYF. The CDR3 DNA reads TGTGCCAGCAGCCCAGTCCGGGAGAAGTACGAGCAGTACTTC. The V call is TRBV7-2, the J call TRBJ2-7; D is perhaps TRBD2 (6 bases). V lost 5 bases and J 4 bases, leaving 15 bases between the germline ends. The CDR3 spans 14 residues. The germline CDR1 and CDR2 sequences are SGHTA and FQGNSA.

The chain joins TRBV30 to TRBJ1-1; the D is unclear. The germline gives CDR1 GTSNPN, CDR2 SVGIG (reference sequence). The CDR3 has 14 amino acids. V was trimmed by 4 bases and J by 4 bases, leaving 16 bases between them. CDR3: CAWIRTSVGTEAFF. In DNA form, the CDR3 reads TGTGCCTGGATACGGACGTCTGTTGGCACTGAAGCTTTCTTT.

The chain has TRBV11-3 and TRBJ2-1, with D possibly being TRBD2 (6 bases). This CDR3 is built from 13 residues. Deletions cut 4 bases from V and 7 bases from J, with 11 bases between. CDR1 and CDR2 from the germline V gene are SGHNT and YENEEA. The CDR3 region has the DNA TGTGCCAGCAGCTCGCGGGGTCTGAATGAGCAGTTCTTC. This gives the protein CASSSRGLNEQFF.